The T cell receptor beta chain described here comes from a study of cytomegalovirus exposure and HLA in healthy donors. Amplification used 60 Vbeta primers and 13 Jbeta primers. Assay: immunoSEQ multiplex PCR; the TCRdb copy retains only in-frame clones and omits some. The table includes roughly 150,000 clones, roughly 80% detected once. This clonotype was sampled from a male donor in good health and CMV-seronegative. Sequenced input: PBMCs.

The CDR3 here is CASSWDRGRYEQYF. The CDR3 DNA sequence: TGTGCCAGCAGCTGGGACAGGGGGCGCTACGAGCAGTACTTC. This sequence joins TRBV7-2 and TRBJ2-7; 12 bases match TRBD1. CDR3 size: 14 residues. CDR1 is SGHTA and CDR2 is FQGNSA in the germline V gene. Trimming at V came to 4 bases and at J to 3 bases, leaving 1 base not matched to a gene.